This T cell receptor (beta chain) emerged from a study of T cell clonality in common variable immunodeficiency. Sequenced by immunoSEQ multiplex PCR; TCRdb stores in-frame clones only, minus some. This sample comprises 45,000 to 55,000 clones, none seen once only. The V gene's germline CDR1 is SGHVS and CDR2 FQNEAQ. There are 17 residues in the CDR3. Unmatched junction bases numbered 12, after V lost 5 bases and J lost 0 bases. This clone turned up a few times. The read halts 3 residues ahead of the CDR3 end, with the missing end drawn from the germline J gene. Sequencing was carried out using peripheral blood mononuclear cells. This sequence was found in a person aged 18-69 years in good health. The rearrangement links TRBV7-8 to TRBJ1-2; TRBD1 aligns across 7 bases. The CDR3 DNA, read in part, is TGTGCCAGCAGCCCCAGACAGGGTCCATCTTCTAACTATGGC. This gives the protein CASSPRQGPSSNYG. The entire CDR3 protein reads CASSPRQGPSSNYGYTF.